This note documents a single T cell receptor (beta chain) sequence. The data stem from a study of a mutant IDH1 vaccine in newly diagnosed glioma. Time point: baseline, week 1 (first vaccination visit). Treatment defined: pre-vaccination baseline after standard-of-care therapy. Profiling relied on immunoSEQ multiplex PCR, and the TCRdb table lists in-frame clones only, not all of them. The sample shows 90,000 to 95,000 clones, about four fifths of them seen only once. From germline, CDR1 is SGDLS and CDR2 YYNGEE. The CDR3 runs to 14 residues. Trimming pared 0 bases from V and 4 bases from J, leaving 10 bases between.

The V gene is TRBV9, the J gene TRBJ1-2; D ambiguous. The sequencing here drew on PBMCs, taken from a glioma patient treated with radiotherapy, temozolomide or both. This TCR was recovered from a woman aged 45-65 years with glioma. CDR3 protein: CASSVAGSSYGYTF. In DNA form, the CDR3 reads TGTGCCAGCAGCGTAGCCGGCAGTAGCTATGGCTACACCTTC.